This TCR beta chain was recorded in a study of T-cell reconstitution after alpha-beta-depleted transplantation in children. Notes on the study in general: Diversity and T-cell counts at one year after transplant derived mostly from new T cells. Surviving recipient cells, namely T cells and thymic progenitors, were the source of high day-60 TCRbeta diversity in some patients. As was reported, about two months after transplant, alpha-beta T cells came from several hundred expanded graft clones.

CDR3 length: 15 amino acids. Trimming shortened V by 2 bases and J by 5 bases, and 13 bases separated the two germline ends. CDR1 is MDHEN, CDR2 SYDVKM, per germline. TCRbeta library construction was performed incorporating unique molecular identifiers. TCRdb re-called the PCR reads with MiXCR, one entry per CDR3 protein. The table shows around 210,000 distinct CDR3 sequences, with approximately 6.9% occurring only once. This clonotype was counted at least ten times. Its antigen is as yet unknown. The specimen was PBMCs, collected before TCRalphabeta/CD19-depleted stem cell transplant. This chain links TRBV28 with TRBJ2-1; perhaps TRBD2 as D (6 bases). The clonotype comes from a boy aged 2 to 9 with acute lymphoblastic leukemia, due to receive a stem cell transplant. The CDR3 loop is CASSLGGVVNNEQFF. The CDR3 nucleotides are TGTGCCAGCAGTTTAGGCGGGGTCGTGAACAATGAGCAGTTCTTC.